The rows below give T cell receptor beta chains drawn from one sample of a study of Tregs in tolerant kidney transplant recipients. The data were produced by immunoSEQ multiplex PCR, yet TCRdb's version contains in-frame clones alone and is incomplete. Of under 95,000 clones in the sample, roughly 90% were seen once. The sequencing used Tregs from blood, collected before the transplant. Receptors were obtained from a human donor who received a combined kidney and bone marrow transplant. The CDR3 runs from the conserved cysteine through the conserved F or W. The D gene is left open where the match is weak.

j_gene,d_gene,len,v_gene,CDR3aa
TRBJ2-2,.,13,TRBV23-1,CASSQSSAGELFF
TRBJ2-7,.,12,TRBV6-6,CASKRTAYEQYF
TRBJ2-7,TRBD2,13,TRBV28,CASSPSGNYEQYF
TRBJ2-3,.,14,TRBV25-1,CASSESSGTDTQYF
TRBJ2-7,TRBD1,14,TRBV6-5,CASSQTGTSYEQYF
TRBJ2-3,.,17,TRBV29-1,CSVGPQGTLSPTDTQYF
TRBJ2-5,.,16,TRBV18,CASSTIWGAGEETQYF
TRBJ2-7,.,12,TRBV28,CASSTYRDEQYF
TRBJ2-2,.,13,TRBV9,CASSVLAGGELFF
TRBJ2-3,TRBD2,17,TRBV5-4,CASSLSGGAGVGDTQYF
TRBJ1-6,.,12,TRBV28,CASSPAGSPLHF
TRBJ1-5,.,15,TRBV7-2,CASSLILGTDQPQHF
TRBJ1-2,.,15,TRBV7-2,CASSFVQGSNYGYTF
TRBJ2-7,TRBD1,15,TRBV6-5,CASSRASKQGYEQYF
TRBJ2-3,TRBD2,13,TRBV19,CASSLGLADTQYF
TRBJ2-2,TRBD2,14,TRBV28,CASSSPSGTGELFF
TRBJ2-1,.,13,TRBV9,CASSASDYNEQFF
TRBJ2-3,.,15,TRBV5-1,CASSLVAASTDTQYF
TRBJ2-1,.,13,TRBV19,CASSISTYNEQFF
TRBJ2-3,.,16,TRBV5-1,CASSGGQAYSTDTQYF
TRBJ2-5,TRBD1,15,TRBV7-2,CASSYGQGALETQYF
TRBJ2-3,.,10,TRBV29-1,CSGGTDTQYF
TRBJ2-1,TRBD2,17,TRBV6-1,CASSARGGTRAWDEQFF
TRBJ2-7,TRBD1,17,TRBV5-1,CASSLTGERRTSYEQYF
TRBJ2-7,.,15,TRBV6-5,CASAIRAGGSYEQYF
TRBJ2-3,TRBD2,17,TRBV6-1,CASSAAGTSGATDTQYF
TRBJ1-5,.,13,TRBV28,CASSSASKQPQHF
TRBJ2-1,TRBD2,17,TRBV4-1,CASSQDLSSGNYNEQFF
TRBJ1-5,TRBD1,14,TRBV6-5,CASCRTGGHQPQHF
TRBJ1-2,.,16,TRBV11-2,CASSLDQFDRGYGYTF
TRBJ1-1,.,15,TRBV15,CATSRDGRGDTEAFF
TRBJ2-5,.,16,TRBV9,CASSLTGGPSQETQYF
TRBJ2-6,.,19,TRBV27,CASSLRLRDAYSGANVLTF
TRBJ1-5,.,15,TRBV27,CASSASYRLNQPQHF
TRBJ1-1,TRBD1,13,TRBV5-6,CASSSLDRAIAFF
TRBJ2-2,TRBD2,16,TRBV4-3,CASSLMAGGNTGELFF
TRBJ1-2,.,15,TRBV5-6,CASSLGYSTDYGYTF
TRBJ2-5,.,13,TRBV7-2,CASSLSYQETQYF
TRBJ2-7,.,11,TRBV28,CASSQTWEQYF
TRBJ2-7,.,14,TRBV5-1,CASSIAGTNYEQYF
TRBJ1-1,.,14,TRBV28,CASKKGGGATEAFF
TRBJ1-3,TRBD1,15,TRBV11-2,CASSFRTGSGNTIYF
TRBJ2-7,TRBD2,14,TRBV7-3,CASSPGLVSHEQYF
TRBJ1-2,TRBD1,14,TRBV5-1,CASRPGQDNYGYTF
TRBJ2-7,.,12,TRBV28,CASSLQGYEQYF
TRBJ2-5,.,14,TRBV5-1,CASSPTVKQETQYF
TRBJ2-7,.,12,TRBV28,CASSLRTSEQYF